The clone carrying this TCR beta chain was observed a few times. The antigen is not known. TCRdb independently ran MiXCR on the reads; one entry per CDR3 protein. The sample lists around 750,000 distinct CDR3 sequences; less than 35% were seen once. These data belong to a study of T cell repertoires in cytomegalovirus infection. In the study overall: Well-studied HLA-B-restricted epitopes and recently identified HLA-C-restricted epitopes of CMV were both used in the study. Public TCR beta signatures indicated both CMV infection and matching HLA type.

With 6 bases clipped from V and 4 bases from J, the junction kept 10 bases outside the gene matches. The germline gives CDR1 SGHVS, CDR2 FNYEAQ. The CDR3 is made up of 16 amino acids. Study-level points and caveats: In two of eight donors, the top clonotype was HLA-C-restricted CMV-specific.

The sequencing here drew on cultured CD8+ T cells from PBMCs, taken from culture after CMV antigen stimulation. The TCR comes from a human donor in good health (CMV status not recorded). Some clones in this sample may be carry-over from other donors' samples. The chain carries TRBV7-6 and TRBJ2-7; 12 bases line up with TRBD1. Written as DNA, the CDR3 is TGTGCCAGCAGTTTCTCCGGGGACAGGGGGCGTTACGAGCAGTACTTC. Protein sequence: CASSFSGDRGRYEQYF.